This T cell receptor beta chain was documented in a study of T cell responses to AZD1222 COVID-19 vaccine. Profiled with immunoSEQ multiplex PCR; TCRdb holds only in-frame clones, not every one. Here the sample spans roughly 190,000 clones, roughly 88% being singletons. This CDR3 is built from 13 residues. Trimming removed 0 bases from V and 9 bases from J, with 10 bases in between. The germline gives CDR1 SGHRS, CDR2 YFSETQ. Overall study results and limits: A rise in Spike-specific TCR breadth and depth followed two AZD1222 doses. White British people made up most donors, females outnumbered males, and clonal diversity was possibly underestimated. CD4 TCRs linked to vaccination spanned spike, dominating at 160-218 and 743-854.

In the case of this clone: What it recognizes is unknown.

This receptor was taken from an adult in good health. This rearrangement joins TRBV5-1 to TRBJ2-4; D ambiguous. Source: peripheral blood, taken on day 0 of AZD1222 vaccination. The CDR3 sequence is CASSLELLGIQYF. CDR3 nucleotide sequence: TGCGCCAGCAGCTTGGAATTATTGGGCATTCAGTACTTC.